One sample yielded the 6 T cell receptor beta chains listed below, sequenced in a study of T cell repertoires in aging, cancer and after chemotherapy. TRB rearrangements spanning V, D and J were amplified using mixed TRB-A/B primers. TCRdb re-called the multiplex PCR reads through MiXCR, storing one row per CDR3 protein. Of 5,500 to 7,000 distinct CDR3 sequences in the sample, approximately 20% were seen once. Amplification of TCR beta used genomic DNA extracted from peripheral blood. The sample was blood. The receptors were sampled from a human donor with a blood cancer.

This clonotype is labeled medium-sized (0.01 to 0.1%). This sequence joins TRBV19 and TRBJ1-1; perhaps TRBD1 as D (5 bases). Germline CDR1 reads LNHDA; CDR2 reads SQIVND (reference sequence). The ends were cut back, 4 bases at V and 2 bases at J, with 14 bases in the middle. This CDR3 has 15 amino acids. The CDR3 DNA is TGTGCCAGTAGTAGGGGCTGGACAACTAACACTGAAGCTTTCTTT. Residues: CASSRGWTTNTEAFF.

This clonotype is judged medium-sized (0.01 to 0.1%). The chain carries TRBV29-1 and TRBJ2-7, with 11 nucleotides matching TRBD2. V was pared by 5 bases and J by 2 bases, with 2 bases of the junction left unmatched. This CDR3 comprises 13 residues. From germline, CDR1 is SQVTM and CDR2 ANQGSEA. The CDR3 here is CSVRTSGPYEQYF. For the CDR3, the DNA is TGCAGCGTTCGGACTAGCGGGCCCTACGAGCAGTACTTC.

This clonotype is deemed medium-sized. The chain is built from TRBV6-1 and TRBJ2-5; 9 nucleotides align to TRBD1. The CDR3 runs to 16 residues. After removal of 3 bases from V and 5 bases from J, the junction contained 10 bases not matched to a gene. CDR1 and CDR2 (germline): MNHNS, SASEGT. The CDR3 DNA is TGTGCCAGCAGTGACGCAGGGACAGGGAGACGGGAGACCCAGTACTTC. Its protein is CASSDAGTGRRETQYF.

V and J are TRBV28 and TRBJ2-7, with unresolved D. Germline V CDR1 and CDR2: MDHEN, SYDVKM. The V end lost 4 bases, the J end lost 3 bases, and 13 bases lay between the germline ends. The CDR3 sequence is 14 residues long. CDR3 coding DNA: TGTGCCAGCAGTTCCCCCCGAGGCAGCTACGAGCAGTACTTC. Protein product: CASSSPRGSYEQYF. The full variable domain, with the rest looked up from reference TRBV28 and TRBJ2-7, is DVKVTQSSRYLVKRTGEKVFLECVQDMDHENMFWYRQDPGLGLRLIYFSYDVKMKEKGDIPEGYSVSREKKERFSLILESASTNQTSMYLCASSSPRGSYEQYFGPGTRLTVT.

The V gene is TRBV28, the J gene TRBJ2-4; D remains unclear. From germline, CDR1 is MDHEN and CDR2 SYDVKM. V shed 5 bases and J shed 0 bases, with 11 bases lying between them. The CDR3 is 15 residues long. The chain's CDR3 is CASSPWTLAKNIQYF. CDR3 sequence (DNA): TGTGCCAGCAGTCCCTGGACGTTAGCCAAAAACATTCAGTACTTC.

The CDR3 coding sequence is TGCAGTGCCAAGGACCGTACCAGCTCTGGAAACACCATATATTTT. It codes for CSAKDRTSSGNTIYF. V is TRBV20-1 and J is TRBJ1-3; D gene uncertain. Germline V gene data show CDR1 as DFQATT and CDR2 as SNEGSKA (reference sequence). The V end lost 6 bases, the J end lost 0 bases, and 15 bases lay between the germline ends. The CDR3 spans 15 residues.